This TCR beta chain was sequenced for a study of blood T cell repertoires in COVID-19. The CDR3 covers 14 residues. The repertoire was sequenced with immunoSEQ multiplex PCR; TCRdb's copy has only in-frame clones and lacks some. The table lists 210,000 or so clones, 90% of them singletons. What was sequenced was peripheral blood. The source of this sequence is a man aged 25 to 40 with COVID-19, enrolled during active disease. The rearrangement uses TRBV21-1 and TRBJ2-1; TRBD2 is the table's D call, not checked against the DNA. TRBV21-1 is annotated as a pseudogene. Here the CDR3 reads CASSKGNEDNEQFF. Written as DNA, the CDR3 is TGTGCCAGCAGCAAAGGAAACGAGGACAATGAGCAGTTCTTC.